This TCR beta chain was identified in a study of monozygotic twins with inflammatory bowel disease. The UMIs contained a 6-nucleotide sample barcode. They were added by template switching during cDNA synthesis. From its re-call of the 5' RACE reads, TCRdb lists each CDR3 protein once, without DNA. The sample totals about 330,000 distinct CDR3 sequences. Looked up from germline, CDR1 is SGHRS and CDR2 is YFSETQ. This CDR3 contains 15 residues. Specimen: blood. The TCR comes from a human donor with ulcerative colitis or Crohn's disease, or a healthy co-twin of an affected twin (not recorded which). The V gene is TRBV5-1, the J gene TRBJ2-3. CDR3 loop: CASSLEATSTDTQYF.